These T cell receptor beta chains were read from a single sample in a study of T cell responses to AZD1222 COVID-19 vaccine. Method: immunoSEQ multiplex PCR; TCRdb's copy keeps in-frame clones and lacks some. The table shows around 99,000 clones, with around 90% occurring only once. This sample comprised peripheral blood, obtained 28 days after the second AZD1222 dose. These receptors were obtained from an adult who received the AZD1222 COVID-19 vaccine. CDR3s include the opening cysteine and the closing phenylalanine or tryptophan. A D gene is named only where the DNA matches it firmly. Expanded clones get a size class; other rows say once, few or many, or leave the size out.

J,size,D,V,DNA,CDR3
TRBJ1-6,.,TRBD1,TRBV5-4,TGTGCCAGCAGCTTGCTGGGACAGGGGTATCTGTCACCCCTCCACTTT,CASSLLGQGYLSPLHF
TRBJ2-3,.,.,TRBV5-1,TGCGCCAGCAGTAACCCCACAGATACGCAGTATTTT,CASSNPTDTQYF
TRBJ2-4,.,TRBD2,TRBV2,TGTGCCAGCAGTGAATCCTGGGGCGGGAGGAGATACAAAAACATTCAGTACTTC,CASSESWGGRRYKNIQYF
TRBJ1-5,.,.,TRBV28,TGTGCCAGCACTTGGGGCCTCCCTGGGTATCAGCCCCAGCATTTT,CASTWGLPGYQPQHF
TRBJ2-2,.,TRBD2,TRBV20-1,TGCAGTGCTAGTCAGCGGGGGAAATTGGACGGGGAGCTGTTTTTT,CSASQRGKLDGELFF
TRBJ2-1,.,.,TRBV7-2,TGTGCCAGCAGCTTTAGCTCCAATGAGCAGTTCTTC,CASSFSSNEQFF
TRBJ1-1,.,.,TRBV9,TGTGCCAGCACCAAGCGGGGGGACACTGAAGCTTTCTTT,CASTKRGDTEAFF
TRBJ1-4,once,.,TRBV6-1,TGTGCCAGCAGTGAAGCCAGGACACTGTTTTTT,CASSEARTLFF
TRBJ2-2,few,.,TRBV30,TGTGCCTGGAGTCTAGGGGACACCGGGGAGCTGTTTTTT,CAWSLGDTGELFF
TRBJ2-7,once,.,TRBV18,TGTGCCAGCTCTCCCGGGGTGACCGAGCAGTACTTC,CASSPGVTEQYF
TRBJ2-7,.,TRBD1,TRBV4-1,TGCGCCAGCAGCCAAGACCCTGCCGGGACAGGGGTTATCTACGAGCAGTACTTC,CASSQDPAGTGVIYEQYF
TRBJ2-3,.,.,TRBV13,TGTGCCAGCAGCTCTGGATCGCCGACAGATACGCAGTATTTT,CASSSGSPTDTQYF
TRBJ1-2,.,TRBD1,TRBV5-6,TGTGCCAGCAAGAACCGGGACAGGGGGTCCCTTTGGGGCTACACCTTC,CASKNRDRGSLWGYTF
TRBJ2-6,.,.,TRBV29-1,TGCAGCGTTTCTAACCACTCTGGGGCCAACGTCCTGACTTTC,CSVSNHSGANVLTF
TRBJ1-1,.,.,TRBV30,TGTGCCTGGGACCGACGGGAGAACACTGAAGCTTTCTTT,CAWDRRENTEAFF
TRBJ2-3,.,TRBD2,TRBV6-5,TGTGCCAGCAGTTACTCGACTAGCGGGAGCTCAGATACGCAGTATTTT,CASSYSTSGSSDTQYF
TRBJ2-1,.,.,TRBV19,TGTGCCAGTACGGAGGGGTCGACCTACAATGAGCAGTTCTTC,CASTEGSTYNEQFF
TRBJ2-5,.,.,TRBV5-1,TGCGCCAGCAGCATTGGAGGGGCAGGCCAGACCCAGTACTTC,CASSIGGAGQTQYF
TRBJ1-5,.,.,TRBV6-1,TGTGCCAGCAGTGAGACGACACTCAATCAGCCCCAGCATTTT,CASSETTLNQPQHF
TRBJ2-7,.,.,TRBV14,TGTGCCAGCAGCCCCTGGCGGTCAGGGTTCTCCTACGAGCAGTACTTC,CASSPWRSGFSYEQYF
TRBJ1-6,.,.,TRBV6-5,TGTGCCAGCTCTGAGGGGGTCTATAATTCACCCCTCCACTTT,CASSEGVYNSPLHF
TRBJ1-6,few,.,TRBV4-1,TGCGCCAGCAGCCAAGTAATGAATTCACCCCTCCACTTT,CASSQVMNSPLHF
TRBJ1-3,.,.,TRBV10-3,TGTGCCATCAGTGAGGGGGGCCCGCAGACCTTCTCTGGAAACACCATATATTTT,CAISEGGPQTFSGNTIYF
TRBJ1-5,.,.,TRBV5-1,TGCGCCAGCAGCCCGACAGGCGGCAATCAGCCCCAGCATTTT,CASSPTGGNQPQHF
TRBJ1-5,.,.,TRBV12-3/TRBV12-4,TGTGCCAGCAGTTTCGGCAGCAATCAGCCCCAGCATTTT,CASSFGSNQPQHF
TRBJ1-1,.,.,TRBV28,TGTGCCAGCAGGGGGGTAGGGGAGGGTGAAGCTTTCTTT,CASRGVGEGEAFF
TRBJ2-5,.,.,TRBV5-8,TGTGCCAGCAGCTTTGTAGGGGCAGCCCAGGAGACCCAGTACTTC,CASSFVGAAQETQYF
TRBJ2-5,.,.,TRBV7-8,TGTGCCAGCAGCAAAAACGGACAGCAGGGAGAGACCCAGTACTTC,CASSKNGQQGETQYF
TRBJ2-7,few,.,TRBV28,TGTGCCAGCAGTTTGGCAGAGTACGAGCAGTACTTC,CASSLAEYEQYF
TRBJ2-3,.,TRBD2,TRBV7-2,TGTGCCAGCAGCTTCCTAGCGGGGGCATCAGATACGCAGTATTTT,CASSFLAGASDTQYF
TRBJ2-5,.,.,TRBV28,TGTGCCAGCAGCCCCCAGGGTGGCTCTTCGCAGGGGAACTTC,CASSPQGGSSQGNF
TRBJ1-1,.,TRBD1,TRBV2,TGTGCCAGCAACCGGGACAGCCTTATGAACACTGAAGCTTTCTTT,CASNRDSLMNTEAFF
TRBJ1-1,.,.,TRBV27,TGTGCCAGCAGTTTAGGAAGTGGGCAGATGAACACTGAAGCTTTCTTT,CASSLGSGQMNTEAFF
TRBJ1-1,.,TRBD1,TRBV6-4,TGTGCCAGCAGTACACGACAGGGGCCTGTGAACACTGAAGCTTTCTTT,CASSTRQGPVNTEAFF
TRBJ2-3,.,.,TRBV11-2,TGTGCCAGCAGCTTAGGGGCGGGAAATACGCAGTATTTT,CASSLGAGNTQYF
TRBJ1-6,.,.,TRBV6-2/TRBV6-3,TGTGCCAGCAGTTACTCGAGAGGCCCCCTCCACTTT,CASSYSRGPLHF
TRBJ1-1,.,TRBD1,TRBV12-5,TGTGCTAGTGGTTTGGTAGGGGACAGGTTGACAGAGGGGAACACTGAAGCTTTCTTT,CASGLVGDRLTEGNTEAFF
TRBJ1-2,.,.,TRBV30,TGTGCCTCACAGGTTGGCTATGGCTACACCTTC,CASQVGYGYTF
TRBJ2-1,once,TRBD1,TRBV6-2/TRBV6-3,TGTGCCAGCACCCCATTATCCCACAGGGGCCCGGGGAATGAGCAGTTCTTC,CASTPLSHRGPGNEQFF
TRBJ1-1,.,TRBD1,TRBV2,TGTGCCAGCAGTACGGGACAGGCCGTCACTGAAGCTTTCTTT,CASSTGQAVTEAFF
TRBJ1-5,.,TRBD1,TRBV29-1,TGCAGCGTTGGACAGGGGCGTCAGCCCCAGCATTTT,CSVGQGRQPQHF
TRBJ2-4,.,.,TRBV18,TGTGCCAGCTCACCACCGGGCAGGACCAAAAACATTCAGTACTTC,CASSPPGRTKNIQYF
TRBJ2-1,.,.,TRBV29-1,TGCAGCGTCCGACTCCGATCTCAGGATGAGCAGTTCTTC,CSVRLRSQDEQFF
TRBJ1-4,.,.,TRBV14,TGTGCCAGCAGCCAAGAGAAGGGTGCAACTAATGAAAAACTGTTTTTT,CASSQEKGATNEKLFF
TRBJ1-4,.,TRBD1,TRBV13,TGTGCCAGCAGCTCCTCCCATAGAGGGGGCAATGAAAAACTGTTTTTT,CASSSSHRGGNEKLFF
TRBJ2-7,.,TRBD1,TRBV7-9,TGTGCCAGCTCGTTTGGGGACAGACCTTACGAGCAGTACTTC,CASSFGDRPYEQYF
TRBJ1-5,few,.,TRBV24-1,TGTGCCACCAGTGATTCGACAAATCTAGGTCCCCAGCATTTT,CATSDSTNLGPQHF